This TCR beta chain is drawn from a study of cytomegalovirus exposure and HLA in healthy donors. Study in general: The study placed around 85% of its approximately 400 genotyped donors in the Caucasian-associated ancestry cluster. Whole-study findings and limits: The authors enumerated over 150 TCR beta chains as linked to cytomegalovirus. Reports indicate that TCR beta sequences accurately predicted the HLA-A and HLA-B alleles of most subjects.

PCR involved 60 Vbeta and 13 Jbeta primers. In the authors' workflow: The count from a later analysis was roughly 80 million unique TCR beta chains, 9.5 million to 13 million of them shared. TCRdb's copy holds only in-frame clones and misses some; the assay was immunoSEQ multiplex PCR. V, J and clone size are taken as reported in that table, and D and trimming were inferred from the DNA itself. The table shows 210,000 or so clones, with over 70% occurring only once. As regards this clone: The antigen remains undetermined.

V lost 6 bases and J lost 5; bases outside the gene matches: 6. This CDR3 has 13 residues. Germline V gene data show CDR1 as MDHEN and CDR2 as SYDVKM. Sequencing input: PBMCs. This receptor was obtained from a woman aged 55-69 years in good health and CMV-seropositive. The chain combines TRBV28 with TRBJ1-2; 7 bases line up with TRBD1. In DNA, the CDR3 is TGTGCCAGCAGACGGACAGGCTCTTATGGCTACACCTTC. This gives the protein CASRRTGSYGYTF.